A single sample gave rise to the 27 T cell receptor beta chains below, sequenced in a study of T cells in Graves' hyperthyroidism and ophthalmopathy. Template material for amplifying TCR beta CDR3 regions consisted of RNA transcripts. HTBI primers were used for first-round RT-PCR of the TCR CDR3. TCRdb re-called the multiplex PCR reads through MiXCR, storing one row per CDR3 protein. The table includes almost 600,000 distinct CDR3 sequences, about 43% detected once. The sequencing input was peripheral blood or thyroid tissue (not recorded which). The source of these receptors is a young woman with Graves' hyperthyroidism.

The chain joins TRBV11-3 to TRBJ2-5, with a weak D call TRBD1 (5 bases). The CDR3 spans 16 residues. Germline V gene lookup returns CDR1 SGHNT and CDR2 YENEEA. Trimming removed 5 bases from V and 5 bases from J, with 21 bases in between. The CDR3 bases are TGTGCCAGCAGCGGCCAAACAGGTCCCGCAGGGGAGACCCAGTACTTC. Amino acids: CASSGQTGPAGETQYF.

V and J are TRBV11-2 and TRBJ2-2; D unresolved. The CDR3 extends over 11 amino acids. Germline V CDR1 and CDR2: SGHAT, FQNNGV. Deletions cut 5 bases from V and 8 bases from J, with 6 bases between. CDR3 sequence reads: CASSRRGELFF. CDR3 nucleotides: TGTGCCAGCAGCCGGAGAGGGGAGCTGTTTTTT. Full variable domain (missing parts from reference TRBV11-2 and TRBJ2-2): EAGVAQSPRYKIIEKRQSVAFWCNPISGHATLYWYQQILGQGPKLLIQFQNNGVVDDSQLPKDRFSAERLKGVDSTLKIQPAKLEDSAVYLCASSRRGELFFGEGSRLTVL.

This clonotype was observed a handful of times. This sequence joins TRBV18 and TRBJ1-6, with unresolved D. The CDR3 runs 12 residues. CDR1 and CDR2 from the germline V gene are KGHSH and LQKENI. V was pared by 4 bases and J by 5 bases, with 3 bases between. The CDR3: CASSQDNSPLHF. The CDR3 DNA is TGTGCCAGCTCACAGGATAATTCACCCCTCCACTTT.

CDR3 DNA sequence: TGTGCCAGCAGCGAGGGGATTTTAGCGAGGAACACCGGGGAGCTGTTTTTT. Its protein product is CASSEGILARNTGELFF. The chain joins TRBV7-3 to TRBJ2-2, with D perhaps given as TRBD1 or TRBD2 (5 bases each). From germline, CDR1 is SGHTA and CDR2 FQGTGA. The CDR3 is made up of 17 amino acids. Trimming pared 5 bases from V and 1 base from J, leaving 17 bases between.

V and J are TRBV20-1 and TRBJ2-3; maybe TRBD1 (6 bases). The germline V gene encodes CDR1 DFQATT and CDR2 SNEGSKA (reference sequence). CDR3 length: 11 residues. Trimming took off 5 bases at V and 6 bases at J, with 9 bases between the two ends. CDR3 DNA: TGCAGTGCTTCCCAGGGGGATACGCAGTATTTT. Protein sequence: CSASQGDTQYF.

This clonotype was recorded many times. The rearrangement links TRBV15 to TRBJ1-1, with unresolved D. V gave up 3 bases and J gave up 0 bases, with 14 bases separating them. The germline V gene has CDR1 LNHNV and CDR2 YYDKDF (reference sequence). The CDR3 consists of 16 residues. CDR3 DNA: TGTGCCACCAGCAGTGAACTTAAACCGGTGAACACTGAAGCTTTCTTT. It is translated as CATSSELKPVNTEAFF.

There are many counts of this clonotype. J is TRBJ2-7 and V is TRBV29-1; 7 nucleotides agree with TRBD1. Germline CDR1 and CDR2: SQVTM and ANQGSEA. This CDR3 is built from 14 residues. The J segment lost 7 bases and the V segment lost 2 bases, leaving 11 bases of the junction unmatched. For the CDR3, the DNA is TGCAGCGTTGAAACAGGGGTATCGGCTGGTGAGCAGTACTTC. Its translation is CSVETGVSAGEQYF.

The chain employs TRBV20-1 and TRBJ1-6; D might be TRBD1 (5 bases). The V gene lost 8 bases and the J gene lost 3 bases, with 17 bases spanning the gap. Germline CDR1 reads DFQATT; CDR2 reads SNEGSKA (reference sequence). CDR3 length: 15 residues. The CDR3 DNA follows: TGCAGTACCATCGTGAGTGGGGGCTATAATTCACCCCTCCACTTT. Translation gives CSTIVSGGYNSPLHF.

This clonotype was found a few times. V usage is TRBV30 and J usage is TRBJ2-7; 8 bases map to TRBD1. The CDR3 length is 13 residues. Looked up from germline, CDR1 is GTSNPN and CDR2 is SVGIG (reference sequence). With V trimmed by 5 bases and J by 1 base, 4 bases remained unmatched. The CDR3 DNA is TGTGCCTGGGGGACAGGAAGATCCTACGAGCAGTACTTC. Translated, it gives CAWGTGRSYEQYF.

Worth noting for this clonotype: This may stem from a read error, because a much larger clone lies one nucleotide away. This chain joins TRBV7-6 and TRBJ1-4; D gene unclear. With 5 bases removed from V and 2 bases from J, the gap between germline ends came to 9 bases. CDR1 SGHVS and CDR2 FNYEAQ come from the germline V gene. CDR3 length equals 14 residues. CDR3 nucleotides: TGTGCCAGCAGCCGCGGCGTTACTAATGAAAAACTGTTTTTT. As protein: CASSRGVTNEKLFF.

The chain is built from TRBV7-2 and TRBJ1-1; D is perhaps TRBD1 (5 bases). Germline V gene lookup returns CDR1 SGHTA and CDR2 FQGNSA. Trimming took 1 base from V and 6 from J, leaving 9 bases between them. The CDR3 sequence is 13 residues long. CDR3 amino acids: CASSLGGEAEAFF. The DNA for the CDR3 is TGTGCCAGCAGCTTAGGGGGCGAGGCTGAAGCTTTCTTT.

As for this clonotype: Mismatch with germline at one junction end may stem from a read error. This chain uses TRBV6-6 with TRBJ2-2; either TRBD1 or TRBD2 may supply D (5 bases each). Germline CDR1 MNHNY, CDR2 SVGAGI (reference sequence). The CDR3 extends over 17 amino acids. The CDR3 DNA follows: TGTGCCAGCACCGTACTCATCGACAGTGGTCACACCGGGGAGCTGCTTTTT. Its translation: CASTVLIDSGHTGELLF.

This clonotype occurred many times. The V call is TRBV4-3, the J call TRBJ1-1; D is undetermined. Germline CDR1 and CDR2: LGHNA and YSLEER. This CDR3 contains 14 residues. The V end was cut by 2 bases, the J end by 0 bases, with 7 bases between. CDR3 amino acids: CASSQTEMNTEAFF. The DNA of the CDR3 is TGCGCCAGCAGCCAAACGGAGATGAACACTGAAGCTTTCTTT.

The V gene is TRBV10-3, the J gene TRBJ1-3, with a weak D call TRBD1 (5 bases). V lost 5 bases to trimming and J lost 4 bases, with 24 bases between them. There are 18 residues in the CDR3. Germline loops: CDR1 ENHRY, CDR2 SYGVKD. CDR3 coding DNA: TGTGCCATCAGTCGGTCACCGGAACAGGCGTCTCTCGGAAACACCATATATTTT. Translation gives CAISRSPEQASLGNTIYF.

This clonotype was detected a few times. The V and J genes are TRBV7-2 and TRBJ2-2; possibly TRBD1 or TRBD2 for D (5 bases each). CDR3 length: 17 amino acids. The V end was cut by 5 bases, the J end by 3 bases, with 19 bases between. Germline CDR1 and CDR2: SGHTA and FQGNSA. The CDR3 region is CASSPRLVGTHTGELFF. For the CDR3, the DNA is TGTGCCAGCAGCCCCCGGCTAGTGGGGACCCACACCGGGGAGCTGTTTTTT.

The V gene is TRBV12-3 or TRBV12-4, the J gene TRBJ1-2; perhaps TRBD1 as D (5 bases). The CDR3 has 14 residues. Trimming shortened V by 3 bases and J by 7 bases, and 15 bases separated the two germline ends. The CDR3 sequence: CASSFAGEGFGYTF. The DNA of the CDR3 is TGTGCCAGCAGTTTTGCAGGAGAGGGGTTTGGCTACACCTTC.

This clonotype was picked up many times. The chain uses TRBV12-3 or TRBV12-4 and TRBJ2-7; 7 bases match TRBD2. The ends lost 5 bases at V and 4 bases at J; junction bases unmatched: 8. CDR3 length equals 14 residues. The DNA for the CDR3 is TGTGCCAGCAGTGACGGGAGGTACCTATACGAGCAGTACTTC. Residues: CASSDGRYLYEQYF.

With respect to this clonotype: A much larger clone sits a single nucleotide away, making a read error possible. CDR3 nucleotides: TGTGCCAGCAGCTTAGCCTACGGGCACTACGAGCAGTACTTC. It specifies CASSLAYGHYEQYF. The chain carries TRBV7-6 and TRBJ2-7, with D unresolved. The V gene's germline CDR1 is SGHVS and CDR2 FNYEAQ. CDR3 size: 14 residues. The V and J ends lost 0 bases and 3 bases respectively, with 9 bases between them.

This clonotype has a count of ten or more. This chain links TRBV5-1 with TRBJ1-5; D is perhaps TRBD1 (5 bases). This CDR3 has 13 residues. V lost 4 bases and J lost 7, with 12 bases in between. In germline, CDR1 is SGHRS, CDR2 YFSETQ. This CDR3 is CASSHQGEQPQHF. The CDR3 bases are TGCGCCAGCAGCCATCAAGGGGAGCAGCCCCAGCATTTT.

The chain employs TRBV12-3 or TRBV12-4 and TRBJ1-5; 7 nucleotides line up with TRBD1. Trimming took 7 bases from V and 1 from J; bases not matched to a gene: 4. The CDR3 has 14 amino acids. CDR3 nucleotide sequence: TGTGCCAGCAATCCACAGGGGAGCAATCAGCCCCAGCATTTT. It is translated as CASNPQGSNQPQHF.

This clonotype was detected only once. The CDR3 DNA sequence: TGTGCCGTGGGGCTGGGACAGGCCGCCCTCGAGCAGTACTTC. Translating it yields CAVGLGQAALEQYF. The chain links TRBV10-3 to TRBJ2-7; the match to TRBD1 covers 8 bases. This CDR3 has 14 amino acids. Germline V gene lookup returns CDR1 ENHRY and CDR2 SYGVKD. Trimming cost V 11 bases and J 6 bases; bases outside gene matches: 15.

Of note for this clonotype: The conserved phenylalanine or tryptophan normally closing the CDR3 is absent here, so this likely arose from a read error. No DNA is shown, since the ends of the CDR3 on it are uncertain; the CDR3 is the one TCRdb lists. The V gene is TRBV5-1, the J gene TRBJ2-6. A total of 8 residues make up the CDR3, ends included. The germline V gene has CDR1 SGHRS and CDR2 YFSETQ. The CDR3 loop reads CASSQVSQ.

Many counts were recorded for this clonotype. The V and J genes are TRBV6-5 and TRBJ2-7; 7 positions agree with TRBD1. Germline CDR1 is MNHEY and CDR2 is SVGAGI. The CDR3 extends over 17 amino acids. After removal of 6 bases from V and 4 bases from J, the junction contained 18 bases not matched to a gene. The CDR3 bases are TGTGCCAGCAGCGGTGGGACAGTCGTCTCTCCGAATTACGAGCAGTACTTC. Protein product: CASSGGTVVSPNYEQYF.

This clonotype was seen many times. The gene calls are TRBV11-2 and TRBJ2-7; no definite D call. CDR1 is SGHAT, CDR2 FQNNGV, per germline. The CDR3 has 14 amino acids. V was pared by 1 base and J by 4 bases, with 11 bases between. CDR3 DNA: TGTGCCAGCAGCTTAGGGTCAGCAGAATACGAGCAGTACTTC. Translation gives CASSLGSAEYEQYF.

This clonotype has ten or more counts. The J gene is TRBJ2-7, the V gene TRBV2, with D perhaps TRBD1 (5 bases). V lost 6 bases and J 3 bases, leaving 18 bases between the germline ends. The CDR3 is 15 residues long. Germline V CDR1 and CDR2: SNHLY, FYNNEI. The CDR3 nucleotides are TGTGCCAGCAGAGCAAGGGGTCATAGGGTCTACGAGCAGTACTTC. Residues: CASRARGHRVYEQYF.

This clonotype has only one observation. One end of the junction varies from germline; a read error may be responsible. This chain uses TRBV2 with TRBJ1-5; perhaps TRBD1 as D (5 bases). The CDR3 extends over 15 amino acids. Germline V gene sequence: CDR1 SNHLY, CDR2 FYNNEI. CDR3 sequence (DNA): TGTGCCAGCAGAACTAGGGGAGGTGGCGATCAGTCCCAGCATTTT. Encoded protein: CASRTRGGGDQSQHF.

This clonotype was counted ten times or more. The chain employs TRBV7-9 and TRBJ2-3, with a possible D match to TRBD2 (6 bases). There are 17 residues in the CDR3. The V end lost 4 bases, the J end lost 1 base, and 18 bases lay between the germline ends. The germline gives CDR1 SEHNR, CDR2 FQNEAQ (reference sequence). This CDR3 reads CASSYPASVGGTDTQYF. DNA for the CDR3: TGTGCCAGCAGCTATCCCGCTAGCGTGGGAGGCACAGATACGCAGTATTTT. The full variable domain, completed using reference TRBV7-9 and TRBJ2-3, is DTGVSQNPRHKITKRGQNVTFRCDPISEHNRLYWYRQTLGQGPEFLTYFQNEAQLEKSRLLSDRFSAERPKGSFSTLEIQRTEQGDSAMYLCASSYPASVGGTDTQYFGPGTRLTVL.